This TCR beta chain is from a study of shared clonotypes between healthy human individuals. This clone was recorded once. Generated by immunoSEQ multiplex PCR, the TCRdb table keeps only in-frame clones and is missing some. This table holds 600,000 to 750,000 clones, over 55% found once. Germline lookup yields CDR1 ENHRY and CDR2 SYGVKD. The V gene end was trimmed by 10 bases and the J gene end by 4 bases; junction bases not matched to a gene: 7. CDR3 size: 13 residues. V and J are TRBV10-3 and TRBJ1-5; 7 bases are shared with TRBD1. This TCR was recovered from a woman in her twenties or thirties in good health. Source material: memory CD4+ T cells sorted from blood. Documented subset: CD45RA-negative fraction. This chain's CDR3 is CATGQDGNQPQHF. CDR3 DNA sequence: TGTGCCACTGGACAGGATGGTAATCAGCCCCAGCATTTT.